The 18 T cell receptor beta chains reported below all come from one sample, sequenced in a study of T cells in tuberculosis. Time point noted: new active TB diagnosis, blood taken before or within 7 days of starting treatment. Data came from immunoSEQ multiplex PCR; TCRdb stores just in-frame clones and leaves some out. The sample shows 30,000 to 40,000 clones, 93% of them seen only once. Here the sequenced sample was PBMCs, taken at tuberculosis diagnosis. These TCRs come from an adult with tuberculosis.

This clone has more than one count but fewer than ten. J is TRBJ1-2 and V is TRBV30, with 7 bases identical to TRBD1. The germline CDR1 and CDR2 sequences are GTSNPN and SVGIG (reference sequence). V trimming: 3 bases; J trimming: 7 bases; junction bases outside the gene matches: 14. This CDR3 has 15 residues. CDR3 DNA: TGTGCCTGGAGCCATAAGGGGGCGAGGTTCTCTGGCTACACCTTC. Its protein product is CAWSHKGARFSGYTF.

The rearrangement links TRBV6-6 to TRBJ1-6; D unresolved. V lost 7 bases to trimming and J lost 9 bases, with 13 bases between them. CDR1 MNHNY and CDR2 SVGAGI come from the germline V gene (reference sequence). The CDR3 loop spans 13 amino acids. The CDR3 spells CASTANVGSPLHF. In DNA form, the CDR3 reads TGTGCCAGCACCGCTAATGTCGGTTCACCCCTCCACTTT.

The genes are TRBV5-1 and TRBJ2-3, with 10 bases that match TRBD1. The trim removed 4 bases at V and 4 bases at J, leaving 12 bases unmatched. Germline loops: CDR1 SGHRS, CDR2 YFSETQ. The CDR3 has 17 residues. The CDR3 DNA sequence: TGCGCCAGCAGCCGTAACACCGGGACAGGGGTCCCAGATACGCAGTATTTT. This codes for CASSRNTGTGVPDTQYF.

This chain connects TRBV30 to TRBJ1-2, with D perhaps TRBD1 (6 bases). The CDR3 covers 14 residues. Germline-derived CDR1 and CDR2 are GTSNPN and SVGIG (reference sequence). V gave up 0 bases and J gave up 6 bases, with 14 bases separating them. Here the CDR3 reads CAWSVSRGGNGYTF. In nucleotides, the CDR3 is TGTGCCTGGAGTGTAAGCAGGGGCGGCAATGGCTACACCTTC.

This rearrangement joins TRBV7-9 to TRBJ2-7, with 9 bases matching TRBD1. Per germline, CDR1 SEHNR and CDR2 FQNEAQ (reference sequence). There are 15 residues in the CDR3. The V segment lost 2 bases and the J segment 5 bases; nucleotides outside the gene matches: 7. CDR3 amino acids: CASSLIGTGYHEQYF. CDR3 sequence (DNA): TGTGCCAGCAGCTTAATTGGGACAGGGTACCACGAGCAGTACTTC.

This chain joins TRBV2 and TRBJ2-7, with D unclear. The V end lost 2 bases, the J end lost 0 bases, and 8 bases lay between the germline ends. From germline, CDR1 is SNHLY and CDR2 FYNNEI. This CDR3 is built from 14 residues. As DNA, the CDR3 is TGTGCCAGCAGTGAACAGGATAGCTCCTACGAGCAGTACTTC. This gives the protein CASSEQDSSYEQYF.

The chain has TRBV18 and TRBJ2-1; 15 nucleotides line up with TRBD2. J lost 9 bases, V lost 1 base, and 7 bases had no gene match. The CDR3 loop spans 17 amino acids. The V gene's germline CDR1 is KGHSH and CDR2 LQKENI. Written as DNA, the CDR3 is TGTGCCAGCTCACCACAAGGACTAGCGGGGGGGCCGGGTGAGCAGTTCTTC. Translating it yields CASSPQGLAGGPGEQFF.

The chain uses TRBV6-5 and TRBJ1-2; possible D gene TRBD1, 5 bases. The CDR3 extends over 13 amino acids. Trimming took off 5 bases at V and 7 bases at J, with 14 bases between the two ends. The V gene's germline CDR1 is MNHEY and CDR2 SVGAGI. In DNA, the CDR3 is TGTGCCAGCAGTGCAGGTGGAAGGGGTGGCTACACCTTC. Translating it yields CASSAGGRGGYTF.

The chain is built from TRBV2 and TRBJ2-7; 8 bases fit TRBD2. Trimming removed 6 bases from V and 5 bases from J; junction bases left unmatched: 12. Per germline, CDR1 SNHLY and CDR2 FYNNEI. This CDR3 is built from 15 residues. The DNA for the CDR3 is TGTGCCAGCAGCCCCGGGCTAGCGGGCCCCCACGAGCAGTACTTC. Protein: CASSPGLAGPHEQYF. The complete variable domain, with remaining parts taken from reference TRBV2 and TRBJ2-7, reads EPEVTQTPSHQVTQMGQEVILRCVPISNHLYFYWYRQILGQKVEFLVSFYNNEISEKSEIFDDQFSVERPDGSNFTLKIRSTKLEDSAMYFCASSPGLAGPHEQYFGPGTRLTVT.

The chain has TRBV7-8 and TRBJ1-1; perhaps TRBD1 as D (5 bases). The germline V gene has CDR1 SGHVS and CDR2 FQNEAQ. V shed 0 bases and J shed 8 bases, with 13 bases lying between them. The CDR3 spans 14 residues. CDR3 sequence (DNA): TGTGCCAGCAGCTTAGCTCCCAGGGTGGTGGAAGCTTTCTTT. Protein: CASSLAPRVVEAFF. The whole variable domain, filled in from reference TRBV7-8 and TRBJ1-1, reads GAGVSQSPRYKVAKRGQDVALRCDPISGHVSLFWYQQALGQGPEFLTYFQNEAQLDKSGLPSDRFFAERPEGSVSTLKIQRTQQEDSAVYLCASSLAPRVVEAFFGQGTRLTVV.

This clone occurred once. A junction end diverges from the germline sequence, so it may reflect a read error. The chain employs TRBV7-7 and TRBJ2-1; the D is unclear. CDR3 length equals 14 residues. Germline loops: CDR1 SSHAT, CDR2 FNYEAQ (reference sequence). CDR3 protein: CASSSARSYNEQFF. The CDR3 DNA reads as TGTGCTAGCAGCTCAGCGCGGTCCTACAATGAGCAGTTCTTC.

The rearrangement joins TRBV27 to TRBJ2-7; 9 positions match TRBD2. In germline, CDR1 is MNHEY, CDR2 SMNVEV (reference sequence). The ends lost 0 bases at V and 6 bases at J; junction bases unmatched: 6. The length of the CDR3 is 15 residues. The CDR3 region has the DNA TGTGCCAGCAGTTTATCGGCGGGAGGGGCCACCGAGCAGTACTTC. It encodes CASSLSAGGATEQYF.

This rearrangement joins TRBV5-1 to TRBJ2-1; 11 bases match TRBD1. Germline assignment: CDR1 SGHRS and CDR2 YFSETQ. The CDR3 spans 16 residues. V shed 4 bases, J shed 7 bases, and the junction held 10 bases outside the gene matches. The DNA of the CDR3 is TGCGCCAGCAGCCGTCCTTTTGGACAGGGGGCTAATGAGCAGTTCTTC. It encodes CASSRPFGQGANEQFF.

The J gene is TRBJ1-1, the V gene TRBV11-3; D perhaps matches TRBD1 (6 bases). Germline V gene sequence: CDR1 SGHNT, CDR2 YENEEA. Trimming left V 5 bases short and J 0 bases short, with 13 bases between. The CDR3 runs 15 residues. CDR3 protein: CASSPGGGLNTEAFF. CDR3 nucleotide sequence: TGTGCCAGCAGCCCCGGTGGGGGCTTGAACACTGAAGCTTTCTTT.

The V gene is TRBV6-5, the J gene TRBJ1-3; no reliable D call. Germline V gives CDR1 MNHEY, CDR2 SVGAGI. V was cut by 7 bases and J by 4 bases, with 17 bases left in between. The CDR3 is made up of 15 amino acids. For the CDR3, the DNA is TGTGCCAGCACCCCCGGGCTAGCAGTAGGAAACACCATATATTTT. As protein: CASTPGLAVGNTIYF.

The chain couples TRBV5-6 to TRBJ1-2; D gene ambiguous. Between the trimmed V and J ends, which lost 0 bases and 0 bases, there was a span of 9 bases. This CDR3 has 15 residues. The V gene's germline CDR1 is SGHDT and CDR2 YYEEEE. CDR3 amino acids: CASSLEPRTNYGYTF. In nucleotides, the CDR3 is TGTGCCAGCAGCTTGGAGCCGAGGACTAACTATGGCTACACCTTC.

The CDR3 coding sequence is TGTGCCAGTAGCGGTGCGGGAGGCGGCTACGAGCAGTACTTC. It yields the protein CASSGAGGGYEQYF. The gene calls are TRBV19 and TRBJ2-7, with 8 bases matching TRBD2. Per the germline V gene, CDR1 is LNHDA and CDR2 is SQIVND (reference sequence). The junction had 7 bases not matched to a gene; V was cut back by 6 bases and J by 3 bases. This CDR3 is 14 amino acids long.

The chain couples TRBV18 to TRBJ2-7; TRBD2 matches 12 bases. The CDR3 runs 16 residues. Germline V CDR1 and CDR2: KGHSH, LQKENI. With 3 bases clipped from V and 6 bases from J, the junction kept 9 bases outside the gene matches. This CDR3 reads CASSPPTSGRGGEQYF. CDR3 bases: TGTGCCAGCTCACCCCCGACTAGCGGGAGAGGGGGCGAGCAGTACTTC.